This paragraph reports one T cell receptor (beta chain). This entry comes from a study of blood T cells in healthy people across ages. Germline loops: CDR1 SGHTA, CDR2 FQGNSA. The CDR3 consists of 19 residues. V was clipped by 0 bases and J by 4 bases, with 19 bases between them. It was with a sample-barcoded 5' primer and a J-beta primer mix that a second PCR of about 7 to 12 cycles was run. Each CDR3 protein gets one entry after TCRdb re-called the 5' RACE reads with MiXCR. The profile covers hundreds of thousands of distinct CDR3 sequences, with more than 55% appearing a single time and more than 25% taken by the ten largest.

The J gene is TRBJ2-6, the V gene TRBV7-2; possibly TRBD2 for D (7 bases). Sequences were obtained from blood. The receptor was derived from a man in his forties in good health. For the CDR3, the DNA is TGTGCCAGCAGCTTAGCGCAAAAAGGGGGGGCGCGAGGGGCCAACGTCCTGACTTTC. This codes for CASSLAQKGGARGANVLTF.